This passage covers 23 T cell receptor beta chains from one sample sequenced in a study of preoperative IRX-2 immunotherapy in early breast cancer. Assay: immunoSEQ multiplex PCR; the TCRdb copy retains only in-frame clones and omits some. The table records roughly 43,000 clones, about 95% of them present only once. Treatment of the sample: preoperative locoregional IRX-2 cytokine immunotherapy. The specimen comprised tumor tissue, sampled after IRX-2 immunotherapy. Receptors originate from a human donor with breast cancer.

V usage is TRBV11-3 and J usage is TRBJ2-5; TRBD1 or TRBD2 may be the D gene (7 bases each). V shed 5 bases and J shed 4 bases, with 17 bases lying between them. CDR3 size: 15 residues. CDR1 is SGHNT and CDR2 is YENEEA in the germline V gene. CDR3 residues: CASSAGGGFRETQYF. In DNA form, the CDR3 reads TGTGCCAGCAGCGCAGGGGGGGGATTCCGAGAGACCCAGTACTTC.

V usage is TRBV11-2 and J usage is TRBJ2-1; D uncertain. CDR3 size: 14 residues. With 5 bases removed from V and 5 bases from J, the gap between germline ends came to 13 bases. The V gene's germline CDR1 is SGHAT and CDR2 FQNNGV. The CDR3 reads CASSPTFGHNEQFF. CDR3 nucleotide sequence: TGTGCCAGCAGCCCAACTTTTGGGCACAATGAGCAGTTCTTC.

The chain has TRBV6-1 and TRBJ1-5; the D is unclear. V shed 5 bases and J shed 7 bases, with 9 bases lying between them. The CDR3 is 12 residues long. Germline V gene sequence: CDR1 MNHNS, CDR2 SASEGT. CDR3 in amino acids: CASSNLPQPQHF. The CDR3 region has the DNA TGTGCCAGCAGTAACTTACCCCAGCCCCAGCATTTT.

The gene calls are TRBV6-1 and TRBJ2-3; TRBD1 or TRBD2 may be the D gene (5 bases each). The germline V and J ends were trimmed by 1 base and 5 bases, with 16 bases remaining between them. Germline-derived CDR1 and CDR2 are MNHNS and SASEGT. The CDR3 contains 16 residues. The CDR3, as DNA: TGTGCCAGCAGTGAAGGCCGAGGGATGGGGGTAGATACGCAGTATTTT. It encodes CASSEGRGMGVDTQYF.

The V gene is TRBV4-2, the J gene TRBJ1-3, with D uncertain. The germline CDR1 and CDR2 sequences are LGHNA and YNFKEQ. Trimming left V 2 bases short and J 0 bases short, with 8 bases between. CDR3 length: 15 residues. CDR3 in DNA: TGTGCCAGCAGCCAACAGGCACTCTCTGGAAACACCATATATTTT. This sequence encodes CASSQQALSGNTIYF.

The gene calls are TRBV28 and TRBJ1-2; D is possibly TRBD1 (5 bases). The V gene lost 3 bases and the J gene lost 8 bases, with 16 bases spanning the gap. This CDR3 is 14 amino acids long. Germline assignment: CDR1 MDHEN and CDR2 SYDVKM. In DNA, the CDR3 is TGTGCCAGCAGTTTTAAGACAGACGGACCGGGCTACACCTTC. Protein sequence: CASSFKTDGPGYTF.

The chain combines TRBV19 with TRBJ2-1, with 14 bases identical to TRBD2. After removal of 4 bases from V and 6 bases from J, the junction contained 5 bases not matched to a gene. CDR3 size: 16 residues. CDR1 and CDR2 (germline): LNHDA, SQIVND (reference sequence). CDR3 bases: TGTGCCAGTAGTACGCTTGGGACTAGCGGGAGCAATGAGCAGTTCTTC. This codes for CASSTLGTSGSNEQFF.

The chain links TRBV10-3 to TRBJ2-5; TRBD1 agrees at 9 bases. The J call may be incorrect, as the DNA end agrees better with TRBJ2-7. The CDR3 is 16 residues long. Germline assignment: CDR1 ENHRY and CDR2 SYGVKD. Written as DNA, the CDR3 is TGTGCCATCAGTGTACCTGGACAGGGGCGAACCTACGAGCAGTACTTC. Its protein product is CAISVPGQGRTYEQYF.

CDR3 DNA: TGTGCCAGCAGCCGACGGAGCCTTTACCAAGAGACCCAGTACTTC. Translation: CASSRRSLYQETQYF. This rearrangement joins TRBV28 to TRBJ2-5; D unresolved. The V and J ends lost 6 bases and 0 bases respectively, with 14 bases between them. The CDR3 consists of 15 residues. Germline V gives CDR1 MDHEN, CDR2 SYDVKM.

The chain links TRBV7-2 to TRBJ2-6; maybe TRBD2 (6 bases). This CDR3 has 18 residues. CDR1 SGHTA and CDR2 FQGNSA come from the germline V gene. V shed 5 bases and J shed 0 bases, with 17 bases lying between them. CDR3 nucleotides: TGTGCCAGCAGCGCCGGCGGAGGGCCCCTCTCTGGGGCCAACGTCCTGACTTTC. It translates to CASSAGGGPLSGANVLTF.

This chain connects TRBV4-2 to TRBJ2-3, with a tentative D call TRBD2 (6 bases). The CDR3 is 17 residues long. Germline V lookup: CDR1 LGHNA, CDR2 YNFKEQ. Trimming took 2 bases from V and 0 from J, leaving 15 bases between them. The CDR3, as DNA: TGTGCCAGCAGCCAACTCGGGAGTCCCCCTAGCACAGATACGCAGTATTTT. Translated, it gives CASSQLGSPPSTDTQYF.

The chain has TRBV6-4 and TRBJ2-7; D possibly corresponds to TRBD2 (6 bases). Germline values: CDR1 MRHNA, CDR2 SNTAGT. The CDR3 contains 19 residues. With 0 bases removed from V and 2 bases from J, the gap between germline ends came to 23 bases. The CDR3 loop is CASSDSSGTVRAGTYEQYF. In nucleotides, the CDR3 is TGTGCCAGCAGTGACTCGTCAGGGACGGTGCGAGCGGGTACCTACGAGCAGTACTTC.

This chain connects TRBV5-1 to TRBJ2-7, with TRBD2 matching 12 bases. Trimming cost V 0 bases and J 5 bases; bases outside gene matches: 3. Germline values: CDR1 SGHRS, CDR2 YFSETQ. The CDR3 is 15 amino acids. The CDR3 here is CASSLVLAGGHEQYF. CDR3 DNA: TGCGCCAGCAGCTTGGTACTAGCGGGAGGCCACGAGCAGTACTTC.

This sequence joins TRBV9 and TRBJ2-5; tentative D call: TRBD2 (6 bases). CDR1 and CDR2 (germline): SGDLS, YYNGEE. The germline V and J ends were trimmed by 0 bases and 5 bases, with 20 bases remaining between them. This CDR3 contains 17 residues. The CDR3 here is CASSVAPPMGGGETQYF. The CDR3 DNA is TGTGCCAGCAGCGTAGCTCCCCCCATGGGGGGTGGGGAGACCCAGTACTTC. The full variable domain, in which reference TRBV9 and TRBJ2-5 provide the parts outside the CDR3, is DSGVTQTPKHLITATGQRVTLRCSPRSGDLSVYWYQQSLDQGLQFLIQYYNGEERAKGNILERFSAQQFPDLHSELNLSSLELGDSALYFCASSVAPPMGGGETQYFGPGTRLLVL.

The CDR3 DNA sequence: TGTGCCAGCAGAAGACCCACAGGGTTCGACGAGCAGTACTTC. Translation gives CASRRPTGFDEQYF. The chain carries TRBV11-2 and TRBJ2-7; D may be TRBD1 (6 bases). Germline V lookup: CDR1 SGHAT, CDR2 FQNNGV. V was shortened by 6 bases and J by 5 bases, with 17 bases between the two germline ends. This CDR3 is built from 14 residues. Based on the CDR3 plus reference TRBV11-2 and TRBJ2-7, the full variable domain is EAGVAQSPRYKIIEKRQSVAFWCNPISGHATLYWYQQILGQGPKLLIQFQNNGVVDDSQLPKDRFSAERLKGVDSTLKIQPAKLEDSAVYLCASRRPTGFDEQYFGPGTRLTVT.

V and J are TRBV7-2 and TRBJ1-2; tentative D call: TRBD1 (6 bases). Germline lookup yields CDR1 SGHTA and CDR2 FQGNSA. V lost 5 bases to trimming and J lost 6 bases, with 19 bases between them. The CDR3 length is 15 residues. The CDR3 loop reads CASSHHRARPNGYTF. The CDR3 DNA follows: TGTGCCAGCAGCCATCACAGGGCCCGGCCTAATGGCTACACCTTC.

The rearrangement links TRBV7-2 to TRBJ1-2; the D is unclear. The CDR3 extends over 11 amino acids. The V gene lost 4 bases and the J gene lost 4 bases, with 4 bases spanning the gap. Germline values: CDR1 SGHTA, CDR2 FQGNSA. CDR3 protein: CASSYRYGYTF. The DNA for the CDR3 is TGTGCCAGCAGCTACCGCTATGGCTACACCTTC.

The chain combines TRBV18 with TRBJ1-5; D uncertain. CDR1 is KGHSH and CDR2 is LQKENI in the germline V gene. The V and J ends lost 6 bases and 2 bases respectively, with 20 bases between them. This CDR3 comprises 17 residues. The CDR3 loop reads CASSDRATPGGNQPQHF. DNA of the CDR3: TGTGCCAGCTCGGACCGGGCGACTCCGGGAGGCAATCAGCCCCAGCATTTT.

The chain has TRBV19 and TRBJ1-2; D perhaps matches TRBD1 (5 bases). The CDR3 is 14 residues long. V was shortened by 2 bases and J by 3 bases, with 10 bases between the two germline ends. Germline CDR1 LNHDA, CDR2 SQIVND (reference sequence). The DNA of the CDR3 is TGTGCCAGTAGTATATCAGGGTGGGACTATGGCTACACCTTC. Residues: CASSISGWDYGYTF. Full variable domain (missing parts from reference TRBV19 and TRBJ1-2): DGGITQSPKYLFRKEGQNVTLSCEQNLNHDAMYWYRQDPGQGLRLIYYSQIVNDFQKGDIAEGYSVSREKKESFPLTVTSAQKNPTAFYLCASSISGWDYGYTFGSGTRLTVV.

This chain connects TRBV5-1 to TRBJ2-2; D perhaps matches TRBD1 (5 bases). CDR3 length equals 14 residues. The germline V gene encodes CDR1 SGHRS and CDR2 YFSETQ. V was cut by 1 base and J by 5 bases, with 9 bases left in between. CDR3 protein: CASSLPTGTGELFF. The CDR3 DNA sequence: TGCGCCAGCAGCTTGCCCACAGGTACCGGGGAGCTGTTTTTT.

This clone has only one observation. The J gene is TRBJ2-3, the V gene TRBV25-1; TRBD2 matches at 10 bases. The CDR3 consists of 14 residues. V shed 5 bases, J shed 6 bases, and the junction held 5 bases outside the gene matches. In germline, CDR1 is MGHDK, CDR2 SYGVNS. CDR3 region: CASSRAGGPDTQYF. CDR3 sequence (DNA): TGTGCCAGCAGTCGAGCGGGAGGGCCTGATACGCAGTATTTT.

The CDR3 nucleotides are TGCGCCAGCAGCCAAGAGATAGGGGTCGAATTGAACACTGAAGCTTTCTTT. Residues: CASSQEIGVELNTEAFF. The gene calls are TRBV4-3 and TRBJ1-1; D perhaps matches TRBD1 (5 bases). V dropped 0 bases and J dropped 0 bases, with 14 bases sitting between them. The germline CDR1 and CDR2 sequences are LGHNA and YSLEER. This CDR3 contains 17 residues.

The rearrangement links TRBV10-3 to TRBJ2-7; 10 positions agree with TRBD1. The germline V gene encodes CDR1 ENHRY and CDR2 SYGVKD. V lost 6 bases and J lost 2; bases outside the gene matches: 7. This CDR3 has 15 residues. The CDR3 DNA follows: TGTGCCATCAGAAGAAGGACAGGGGGACCCTACGAGCAGTACTTC. This translates into CAIRRRTGGPYEQYF.